This T cell receptor (beta chain) stems from a study of TIL therapy for anti-PD-1-resistant metastatic lung cancer. Across the study: Patients then received nivolumab; progressors got lymphodepletion, TIL and IL-2. Patients had a median age of around 56 years (range about 35-80). Half of patients were current or former smokers. Findings of the study overall: Treatment-naive, never-smoker and oncogene-addicted patients were overrepresented in this highly selected cohort.

Sequencing used immunoSEQ v3. Assay used: immunoSEQ multiplex PCR; TCRdb lists only in-frame clones, some missing. Among about 43,000 clones listed, around 80% were seen once. The CDR3 runs to 15 residues. Germline loops: CDR1 MNHNS, CDR2 SASEGT. V lost 2 bases to trimming and J lost 6 bases, with 13 bases between them. As regards this clone: What it binds is not known.

Regarding time point: pre-treatment sample, taken before nivolumab and TIL therapy. The V call is TRBV6-1, the J call TRBJ2-2; the D is unclear. This sample comprised blood, obtained at baseline. The sequence was obtained from a man between 70 and 80 years old with non-small cell lung cancer. The CDR3 is CASSERAVLAGELFF. The CDR3 region has the DNA TGTGCCAGCAGTGAAAGGGCAGTCCTGGCCGGGGAGCTGTTTTTT.